This entry describes one TCR beta chain. The data stem from a study of blood T cell repertoires in COVID-19. Trimming took 0 bases from V and 4 from J, leaving 11 bases between them. This CDR3 contains 15 residues. Germline V gene data show CDR1 as SGDLS and CDR2 as YYNGEE. TCRdb's table, derived via immunoSEQ multiplex PCR, lists solely in-frame clones and lacks some. The sample includes about 430,000 clones, over 75% of them seen just once. The TCR comes from a woman between 18 and 29 years old who had been exposed to COVID-19. The genes are TRBV9 and TRBJ2-4, with D possibly being TRBD2 (6 bases). What was sequenced was PBMCs or T cells enriched from blood (not recorded which). DNA for the CDR3: TGTGCCAGCAGCGTAGAGGAGGGAGCAAAAAACATTCAGTACTTC. Translation: CASSVEEGAKNIQYF. The variable domain in full, with the rest retrieved from reference TRBV9 and TRBJ2-4, is DSGVTQTPKHLITATGQRVTLRCSPRSGDLSVYWYQQSLDQGLQFLIQYYNGEERAKGNILERFSAQQFPDLHSELNLSSLELGDSALYFCASSVEEGAKNIQYFGAGTRLSVL.